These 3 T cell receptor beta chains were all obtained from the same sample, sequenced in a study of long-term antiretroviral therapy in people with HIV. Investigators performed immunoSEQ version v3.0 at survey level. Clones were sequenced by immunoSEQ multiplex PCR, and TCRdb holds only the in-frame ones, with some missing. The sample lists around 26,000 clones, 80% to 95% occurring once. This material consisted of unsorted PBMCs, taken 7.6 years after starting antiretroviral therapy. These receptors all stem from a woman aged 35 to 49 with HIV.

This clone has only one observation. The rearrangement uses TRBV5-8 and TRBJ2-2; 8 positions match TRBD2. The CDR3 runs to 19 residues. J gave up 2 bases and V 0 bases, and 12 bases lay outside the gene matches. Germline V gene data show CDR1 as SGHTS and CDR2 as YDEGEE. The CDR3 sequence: CASSLVLTSGGYNTGELFF. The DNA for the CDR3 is TGTGCCAGCAGCTTGGTACTGACGAGCGGGGGCTATAACACCGGGGAGCTGTTTTTT.

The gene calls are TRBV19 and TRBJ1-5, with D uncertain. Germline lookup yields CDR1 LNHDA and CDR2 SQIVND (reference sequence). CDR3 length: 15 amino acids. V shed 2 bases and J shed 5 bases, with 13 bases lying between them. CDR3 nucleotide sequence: TGTGCCAGTAGTATACGGCAGCTCCCCGATCAGCCCCAGCATTTT. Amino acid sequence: CASSIRQLPDQPQHF.

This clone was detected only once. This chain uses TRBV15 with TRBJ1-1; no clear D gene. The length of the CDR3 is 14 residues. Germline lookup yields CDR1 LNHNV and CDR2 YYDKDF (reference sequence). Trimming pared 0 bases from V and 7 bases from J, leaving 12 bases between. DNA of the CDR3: TGTGCCACCAGCAGAGATCACGGCGCGTATGAAGCTTTCTTT. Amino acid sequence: CATSRDHGAYEAFF. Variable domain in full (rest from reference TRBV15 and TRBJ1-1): DAMVIQNPRYQVTQFGKPVTLSCSQTLNHNVMYWYQQKSSQAPKLLFHYYDKDFNNEADTPDNFQSRRPNTSFCFLDIRSPGLGDTAMYLCATSRDHGAYEAFFGQGTRLTVV.